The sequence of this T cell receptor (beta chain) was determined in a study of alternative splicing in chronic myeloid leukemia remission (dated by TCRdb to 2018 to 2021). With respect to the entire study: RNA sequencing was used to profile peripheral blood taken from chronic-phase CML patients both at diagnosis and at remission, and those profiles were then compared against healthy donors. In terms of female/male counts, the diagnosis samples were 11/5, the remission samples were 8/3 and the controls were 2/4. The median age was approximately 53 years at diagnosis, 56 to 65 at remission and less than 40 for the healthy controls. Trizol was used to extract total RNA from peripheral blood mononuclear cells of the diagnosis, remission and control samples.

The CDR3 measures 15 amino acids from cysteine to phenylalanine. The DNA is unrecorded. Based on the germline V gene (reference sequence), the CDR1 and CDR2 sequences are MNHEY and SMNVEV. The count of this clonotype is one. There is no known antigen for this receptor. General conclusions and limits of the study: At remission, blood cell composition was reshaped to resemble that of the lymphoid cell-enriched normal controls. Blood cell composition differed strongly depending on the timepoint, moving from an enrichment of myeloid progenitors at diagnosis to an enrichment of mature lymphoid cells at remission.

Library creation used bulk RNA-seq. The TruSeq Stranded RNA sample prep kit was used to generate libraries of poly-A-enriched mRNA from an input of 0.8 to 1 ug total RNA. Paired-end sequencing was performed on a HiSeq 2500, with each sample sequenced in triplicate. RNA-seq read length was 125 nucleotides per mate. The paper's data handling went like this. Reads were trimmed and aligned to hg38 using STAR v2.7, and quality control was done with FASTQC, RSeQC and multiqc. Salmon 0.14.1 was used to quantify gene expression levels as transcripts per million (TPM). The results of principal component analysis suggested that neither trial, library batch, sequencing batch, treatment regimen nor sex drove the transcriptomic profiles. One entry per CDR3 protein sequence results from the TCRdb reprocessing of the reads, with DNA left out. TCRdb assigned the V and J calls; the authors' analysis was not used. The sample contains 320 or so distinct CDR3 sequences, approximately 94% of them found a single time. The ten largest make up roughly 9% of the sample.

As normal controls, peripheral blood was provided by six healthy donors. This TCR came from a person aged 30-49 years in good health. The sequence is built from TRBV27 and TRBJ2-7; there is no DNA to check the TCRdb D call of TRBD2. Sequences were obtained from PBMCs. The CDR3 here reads CASRGSSGRIYEQYF.